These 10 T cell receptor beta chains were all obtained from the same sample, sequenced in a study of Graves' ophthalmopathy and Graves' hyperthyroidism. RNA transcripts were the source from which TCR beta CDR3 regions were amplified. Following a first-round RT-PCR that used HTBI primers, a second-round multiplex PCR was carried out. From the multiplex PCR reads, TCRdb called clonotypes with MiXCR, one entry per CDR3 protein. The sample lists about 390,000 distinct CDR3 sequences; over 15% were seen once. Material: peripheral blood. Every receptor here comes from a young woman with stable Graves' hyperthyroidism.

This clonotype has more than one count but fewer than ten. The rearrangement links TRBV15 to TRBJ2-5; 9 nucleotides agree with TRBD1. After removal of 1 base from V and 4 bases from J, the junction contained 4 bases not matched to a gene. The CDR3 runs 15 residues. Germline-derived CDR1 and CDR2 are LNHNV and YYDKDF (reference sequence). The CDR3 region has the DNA TGTGCCACCAGCAGAGTACCGGGACAGGGAGAGACCCAGTACTTC. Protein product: CATSRVPGQGETQYF. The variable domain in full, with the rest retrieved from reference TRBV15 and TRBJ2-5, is DAMVIQNPRYQVTQFGKPVTLSCSQTLNHNVMYWYQQKSSQAPKLLFHYYDKDFNNEADTPDNFQSRRPNTSFCFLDIRSPGLGDTAMYLCATSRVPGQGETQYFGPGTRLLVL.

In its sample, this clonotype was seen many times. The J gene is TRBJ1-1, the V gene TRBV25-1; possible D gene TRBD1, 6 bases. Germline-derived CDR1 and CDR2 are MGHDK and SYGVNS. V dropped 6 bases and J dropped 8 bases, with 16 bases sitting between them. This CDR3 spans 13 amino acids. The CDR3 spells CASSEIQGLEAFF. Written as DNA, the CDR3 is TGTGCCAGCAGCGAAATACAGGGCCTGGAAGCTTTCTTT.

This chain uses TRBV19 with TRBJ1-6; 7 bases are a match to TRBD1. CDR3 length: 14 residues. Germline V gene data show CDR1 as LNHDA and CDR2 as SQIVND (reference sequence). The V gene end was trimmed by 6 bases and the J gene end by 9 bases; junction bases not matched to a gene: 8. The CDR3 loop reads CASRNDRAGSPLHF. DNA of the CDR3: TGTGCCAGTAGAAACGACAGGGCCGGTTCACCCCTCCACTTT.

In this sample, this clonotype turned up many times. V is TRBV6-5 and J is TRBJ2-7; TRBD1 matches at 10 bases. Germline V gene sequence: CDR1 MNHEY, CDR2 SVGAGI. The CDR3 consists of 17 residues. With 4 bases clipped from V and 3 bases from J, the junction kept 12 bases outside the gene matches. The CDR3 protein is CASSLGSPGQGFYEQYF. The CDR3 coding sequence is TGTGCCAGCAGTTTAGGTTCCCCGGGACAGGGGTTCTACGAGCAGTACTTC.

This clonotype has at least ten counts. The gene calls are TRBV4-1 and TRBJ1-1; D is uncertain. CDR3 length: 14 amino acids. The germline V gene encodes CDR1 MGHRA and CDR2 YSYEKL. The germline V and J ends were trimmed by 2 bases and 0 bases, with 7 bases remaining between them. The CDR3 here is CASSQTRLNTEAFF. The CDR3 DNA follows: TGCGCCAGCAGCCAAACTCGCCTGAACACTGAAGCTTTCTTT.

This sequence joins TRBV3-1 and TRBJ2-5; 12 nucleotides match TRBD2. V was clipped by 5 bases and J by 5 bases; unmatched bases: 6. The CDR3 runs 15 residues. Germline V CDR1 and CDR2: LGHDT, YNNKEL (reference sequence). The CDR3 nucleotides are TGTGCCAGCAGCATCGGACTAGCGGGGCACGAGACCCAGTACTTC. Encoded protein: CASSIGLAGHETQYF.

This CDR3 reads CASSLDVDSASYEQYF. The CDR3 DNA follows: TGCGCCAGCAGCTTGGACGTGGACTCGGCATCCTACGAGCAGTACTTC. This chain uses TRBV5-1 with TRBJ2-7; tentatively, D is TRBD2 (5 bases). The CDR3 sequence is 16 residues long. Trimming removed 0 bases from V and 1 base from J, with 14 bases in between. The germline gives CDR1 SGHRS, CDR2 YFSETQ.

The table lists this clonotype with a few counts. CDR3: CSVTGLLSNYGYTF. The CDR3 coding sequence is TGCAGCGTCACAGGGCTTCTTTCTAACTATGGCTACACCTTC. The V call is TRBV29-1, the J call TRBJ1-2, with D possibly TRBD1 on 6 matching bases. The V gene's germline CDR1 is SQVTM and CDR2 ANQGSEA. V dropped 6 bases and J dropped 0 bases, with 14 bases sitting between them. The CDR3 has 14 residues.

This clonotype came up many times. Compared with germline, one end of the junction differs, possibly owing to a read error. The CDR3: CSAGEGGPLETQYF. The CDR3 DNA follows: TGCAGTGCTGGAGAGGGCGGTCCGTTGGAGACCCAGTACTTC. The chain combines TRBV20-1 with TRBJ2-5, with TRBD2 as a possible D gene (5 bases). The CDR3 has 14 amino acids. Germline V gene lookup returns CDR1 DFQATT and CDR2 SNEGSKA (reference sequence).

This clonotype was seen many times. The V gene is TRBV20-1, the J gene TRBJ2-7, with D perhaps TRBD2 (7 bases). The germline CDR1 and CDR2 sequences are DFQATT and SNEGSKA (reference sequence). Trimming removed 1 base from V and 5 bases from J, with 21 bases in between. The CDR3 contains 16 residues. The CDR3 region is CSARVLKGGGYDEQYF. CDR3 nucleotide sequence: TGCAGTGCTAGAGTTCTTAAGGGGGGGGGCTACGACGAGCAGTACTTC.